This TCR beta chain appears in the sequencing data of a study of tumor and adjacent non-tumor tissue in lung cancer. Overall study context: Each sample yielded 4 million to 4.5 million productive TCRbeta reads on average.

Study-wide results and limits: TCR diversity was significantly greater in tumor than normal lung tissue.

V shed 10 bases and J shed 9 bases, with 21 bases lying between them. Germline V gene sequence: CDR1 MNHEY, CDR2 SVGAGI. This CDR3 is built from 13 residues. This sample's RNA came from whole unsorted tissue. More than 3 cm separated this lung sample from the edge of the tumor. Donors were chemotherapy-naive, newly diagnosed lung cancer surgical patients in China, August–late 2014. TCRbeta libraries were built with three rounds of nested PCR, modified from ARM-PCR. Via MiXCR, TCRdb re-called the multiplex PCR reads, giving one row per CDR3 protein. Among 77,000 or so distinct CDR3 sequences, approximately 82% were seen once, and the ten largest hold 40%. A note on this clonotype: What it binds is unknown.

Material for sequencing was distant non-tumor lung tissue. The rearrangement uses TRBV6-5 and TRBJ1-1, with D possibly TRBD1 on 5 matching bases. The sequence derives from a man between 65 and 85 years old with non-small cell lung cancer. This chain's CDR3 is CATSWTRKAKAFF. DNA of the CDR3: TGTGCCACCTCTTGGACAAGGAAAGCTAAAGCTTTCTTT.